This is a list of T cell receptor beta chains from one sample in a study of siplizumab effects on memory and regulatory T cells. TCRdb's copy holds only in-frame clones and misses some; the assay was immunoSEQ multiplex PCR. This sample yields 62,000 or so clones, of which 75% to 90% are seen a single time; less than 4% belongs to the top ten. The sample consisted of memory CD4+ T cells sorted from blood. Every receptor here comes from a human donor in good health. Both conserved end residues are part of each CDR3. Fields, in order: D gene, clone size, J gene, V gene, CDR3 protein, CDR3 DNA. The D gene is left open where the match is weak. Clone size is given for some rows only: seen once, a few or many times, or a class if the clone is expanded.

d_call: TRBD2
clone_size: -
j_call: TRBJ2-7
v_call: TRBV7-3
cdr3_aa: CASSLETSGSGSYEQYF
cdr3_nt: TGTGCCAGCAGCTTAGAAACTAGCGGGAGCGGATCCTACGAGCAGTACTTC

d_call: TRBD1
clone_size: -
j_call: TRBJ1-4
v_call: TRBV2
cdr3_aa: CASSRGAGGYTTNEKLFF
cdr3_nt: TGTGCCAGCAGCCGAGGGGCAGGGGGCTACACAACTAATGAAAAACTGTTTTTT

d_call: -
clone_size: -
j_call: TRBJ1-5
v_call: TRBV6-5
cdr3_aa: CASSFMGNQPQHF
cdr3_nt: TGTGCCAGCAGTTTTATGGGCAATCAGCCCCAGCATTTT

d_call: -
clone_size: once
j_call: TRBJ1-2
v_call: TRBV6-1
cdr3_aa: CASSEGVAGIGGYTF
cdr3_nt: TGTGCCAGCAGTGAAGGGGTGGCGGGCATTGGTGGCTACACCTTC

d_call: -
clone_size: medium-sized
j_call: TRBJ1-6
v_call: TRBV10-3
cdr3_aa: CAISLGGDNNSPLHF
cdr3_nt: TGTGCCATCAGTCTCGGGGGAGATAATAATTCACCCCTCCACTTT

d_call: -
clone_size: -
j_call: TRBJ2-7
v_call: TRBV30
cdr3_aa: CAWAGPYEQYF
cdr3_nt: TGTGCCTGGGCGGGACCCTACGAGCAGTACTTC

d_call: -
clone_size: -
j_call: TRBJ2-7
v_call: TRBV25-1
cdr3_aa: CASRPGNYEQYF
cdr3_nt: TGTGCCAGCAGGCCGGGAAACTACGAGCAGTACTTC

d_call: -
clone_size: -
j_call: TRBJ1-1
v_call: TRBV19
cdr3_aa: CASSNWGRVGTEAFF
cdr3_nt: TGTGCCAGTAGTAACTGGGGCAGGGTGGGCACTGAAGCTTTCTTT

d_call: -
clone_size: -
j_call: TRBJ2-5
v_call: TRBV7-9
cdr3_aa: CASSSQVQETQYF
cdr3_nt: TGTGCCAGCAGCTCCCAGGTCCAAGAGACCCAGTACTTC

d_call: -
clone_size: -
j_call: TRBJ2-3
v_call: TRBV7-2
cdr3_aa: CASTVNGLPTDTQYF
cdr3_nt: TGTGCCAGCACCGTAAATGGACTGCCCACAGATACGCAGTATTTT

d_call: -
clone_size: once
j_call: TRBJ2-4
v_call: TRBV5-4
cdr3_aa: CASSQGGSLDIQYF
cdr3_nt: TGTGCCAGCAGCCAAGGAGGGTCCTTGGACATTCAGTACTTC

d_call: -
clone_size: few
j_call: TRBJ2-5
v_call: TRBV2
cdr3_aa: CASSGLGGTQYF
cdr3_nt: TGTGCCAGCAGTGGACTAGGAGGGACCCAGTACTTC

d_call: -
clone_size: -
j_call: TRBJ2-5
v_call: TRBV11-3
cdr3_aa: CASSGRRETQYF
cdr3_nt: TGTGCCAGCAGCGGGAGACGAGAGACCCAGTACTTC

d_call: TRBD1
clone_size: few
j_call: TRBJ1-2
v_call: TRBV7-3
cdr3_aa: CASSLTGGEGGYTF
cdr3_nt: TGTGCCAGCAGTCTAACAGGGGGAGAGGGTGGCTACACCTTC

d_call: TRBD2
clone_size: -
j_call: TRBJ2-2
v_call: TRBV27
cdr3_aa: CASSRGTSVSGELFF
cdr3_nt: TGTGCCAGCAGTCGTGGGACTAGCGTCTCCGGGGAGCTGTTTTTT

d_call: -
clone_size: -
j_call: TRBJ2-3
v_call: TRBV2
cdr3_aa: CASSLPGRVGESRSVPDTQYF
cdr3_nt: TGTGCCAGCAGTCTCCCAGGCCGGGTCGGCGAATCTCGGTCAGTCCCAGATACGCAGTATTTT

d_call: -
clone_size: -
j_call: TRBJ2-1
v_call: TRBV20-1
cdr3_aa: CSANPYNEQFF
cdr3_nt: TGCAGTGCTAACCCCTACAATGAGCAGTTCTTC

d_call: TRBD2
clone_size: few
j_call: TRBJ2-5
v_call: TRBV10-1
cdr3_aa: CASSDQTSGQETQYF
cdr3_nt: TGCGCCAGCAGTGACCAGACTAGCGGACAAGAGACCCAGTACTTC

d_call: TRBD1
clone_size: once
j_call: TRBJ2-3
v_call: TRBV25-1
cdr3_aa: CASSHRGGTDTQYF
cdr3_nt: TGTGCCAGCAGTCACAGGGGGGGCACAGATACGCAGTATTTT

d_call: -
clone_size: -
j_call: TRBJ1-2
v_call: TRBV20-1
cdr3_aa: CKARSYYGYTF
cdr3_nt: TGCAAGGCGAGGAGCTACTATGGCTACACCTTC

d_call: -
clone_size: -
j_call: TRBJ1-1
v_call: TRBV9
cdr3_aa: CASSPPVGTNTEAFF
cdr3_nt: TGTGCCAGCAGCCCACCCGTGGGGACGAACACTGAAGCTTTCTTT

d_call: -
clone_size: -
j_call: TRBJ1-2
v_call: TRBV7-2
cdr3_aa: CASSLERQARNYGYTF
cdr3_nt: TGTGCCAGCAGCTTGGAAAGACAGGCGAGGAACTATGGCTACACCTTC

d_call: TRBD1
clone_size: -
j_call: TRBJ1-1
v_call: TRBV5-4
cdr3_aa: CASSTGTGAGEAFF
cdr3_nt: TGTGCCAGCAGCACCGGGACAGGGGCGGGTGAAGCTTTCTTT

d_call: -
clone_size: -
j_call: TRBJ2-1
v_call: TRBV11-3
cdr3_aa: CASSRGAGEEQFF
cdr3_nt: TGTGCCAGCAGCAGGGGGGCAGGGGAGGAGCAGTTCTTC

d_call: -
clone_size: -
j_call: TRBJ1-1
v_call: TRBV5-5
cdr3_aa: CASSLEPGWSTEAFF
cdr3_nt: TGTGCCAGCAGCTTGGAACCGGGCTGGAGCACTGAAGCTTTCTTT

d_call: -
clone_size: -
j_call: TRBJ2-2
v_call: TRBV4-1
cdr3_aa: CASSPQMVVAANTGELFF
cdr3_nt: TGCGCCAGCAGCCCTCAAATGGTGGTGGCGGCGAACACCGGGGAGCTGTTTTTT

d_call: -
clone_size: -
j_call: TRBJ2-7
v_call: TRBV7-2
cdr3_aa: CASSLADGAYEQYF
cdr3_nt: TGTGCCAGCAGCTTAGCCGATGGAGCCTACGAGCAGTACTTC

d_call: -
clone_size: -
j_call: TRBJ1-1
v_call: TRBV2
cdr3_aa: CASSEAVRLNTEAFF
cdr3_nt: TGTGCCAGCAGTGAAGCGGTCAGGTTGAACACTGAAGCTTTCTTT

d_call: -
clone_size: -
j_call: TRBJ1-1
v_call: TRBV7-9
cdr3_aa: CASSLEGLPNTEAFF
cdr3_nt: TGTGCCAGCAGCTTGGAGGGACTCCCGAACACTGAAGCTTTCTTT

d_call: -
clone_size: -
j_call: TRBJ2-1
v_call: TRBV29-1
cdr3_aa: CSVDGTGEQFF
cdr3_nt: TGCAGCGTAGACGGGACGGGTGAGCAGTTCTTC

d_call: -
clone_size: -
j_call: TRBJ2-2
v_call: TRBV7-9
cdr3_aa: CASSLASGSTGELFF
cdr3_nt: TGTGCCAGCAGCTTAGCGTCCGGGTCCACCGGGGAGCTGTTTTTT